Listed below are T cell receptor beta chains from one sample, sequenced in a study of blood T cell repertoires in COVID-19. TCRdb keeps only in-frame clones here, not all; method: immunoSEQ multiplex PCR. The repertoire holds 200,000 to 250,000 clones, with 70% to 90% as singletons. Input material: peripheral blood. These receptors all stem from a man aged 40-49 years with acute or convalescent COVID-19. Both conserved end residues are part of each CDR3. D genes are given only for firm matches. Clone size is stated in some rows and not others, as once, few, many or a class when expanded.

TRBD1	TRBV7-9	TRBJ1-3	NA	CATETTGVGGNTIYF	TGTGCCACGGAAACTACAGGGGTGGGGGGAAACACCATATATTTT
NA	TRBV7-6	TRBJ1-5	NA	CASSLGQPGLNQPQHF	TGTGCCAGCAGCTTAGGACAGCCAGGGCTGAATCAGCCCCAGCATTTT
NA	TRBV4-3	TRBJ1-2	NA	CASSQDGVGEGGYTF	TGCGCCAGCAGCCAAGATGGGGTAGGGGAGGGTGGCTACACCTTC
TRBD1	TRBV27	TRBJ1-6	NA	CASSRDRTSSYNSPLHF	TGTGCCAGCAGCCGGGACAGGACGAGCTCCTATAATTCACCCCTCCACTTT
TRBD1	TRBV4-1	TRBJ2-2	NA	CASSLTGGNTGELFF	TGCGCCAGCAGCCTCACAGGGGGCAACACCGGGGAGCTGTTTTTT
NA	TRBV23-1	TRBJ1-2	NA	CASLSYLADSLNYGYTF	TGCGCCAGCCTCTCTTACTTGGCGGACTCCCTTAACTATGGCTACACCTTC
NA	TRBV6-5	TRBJ1-2	NA	CASSYGGTYGYTF	TGTGCCAGCAGTTACGGCGGTACCTATGGCTACACCTTC
NA	TRBV28	TRBJ1-4	NA	CASSLRRVNEKLFF	TGTGCCAGCAGTTTGAGACGGGTAAATGAAAAACTGTTTTTT
TRBD1	TRBV5-1	TRBJ1-4	NA	CASSLDPQDRAEKLFF	TGCGCCAGCAGTCTCGACCCCCAAGACAGGGCGGAAAAACTGTTTTTT
NA	TRBV4-2	TRBJ2-7	NA	CASSQNPAYEQYF	TGTGCCAGCAGCCAAAATCCGGCCTACGAGCAGTACTTC
TRBD1	TRBV6-5	TRBJ2-7	NA	CASSSTDRGKRYEQYF	TGTGCCAGCAGTTCGACGGACAGGGGGAAAAGGTACGAGCAGTACTTC
NA	TRBV4-1	TRBJ1-2	NA	CASSQEGAGGYTF	TGCGCCAGCAGCCAAGAGGGGGCAGGTGGCTACACCTTC
TRBD2	TRBV2	TRBJ2-7	NA	CASSERTGGAVEQYF	TGTGCCAGCAGTGAAAGGACCGGGGGGGCCGTCGAGCAGTACTTC
NA	TRBV6-5	TRBJ1-2	NA	CASSYGGVGYGYTF	TGTGCCAGCAGTTACGGGGGGGTCGGCTATGGCTACACCTTC
NA	TRBV9	TRBJ2-5	once	CASSAGQKLQETQYF	TGTGCCAGCAGCGCGGGACAAAAACTCCAAGAGACCCAGTACTTC
NA	TRBV5-1	TRBJ2-3	NA	CASSSLGQRTDTQYF	TGCGCCAGCAGCTCCTTGGGGCAGCGCACAGATACGCAGTATTTT
NA	TRBV6-5	TRBJ1-1	few	CASNRTPMEAAFF	TGTGCCAGCAACCGCACACCTATGGAGGCGGCTTTCTTT
NA	TRBV10-2	TRBJ1-4	once	CASSELGRTATNEKLFF	TGCGCCAGCAGTGAGTTGGGACGGACAGCAACTAATGAAAAACTGTTTTTT
NA	TRBV5-8	TRBJ1-5	NA	CASSLERGLRQPQHF	TGTGCCAGCAGCTTGGAAAGAGGCTTGAGGCAGCCCCAGCATTTT
TRBD1	TRBV6-5	TRBJ1-5	NA	CASYTGGYSNQPQHF	TGTGCCAGTTACACAGGGGGATACAGCAATCAGCCCCAGCATTTT
NA	TRBV6-6	TRBJ1-1	few	CASNHVQLNTEAFF	TGTGCCAGCAACCATGTACAGCTTAACACTGAAGCTTTCTTT
NA	TRBV3-1/TRBV3-2	TRBJ1-1	NA	CASSPMTENTEAFF	TGTGCCAGCAGTCCCATGACAGAGAACACTGAAGCTTTCTTT
NA	TRBV11-2	TRBJ2-7	NA	CASSSLRASYEQYF	TGTGCCAGCAGCTCCCTTAGAGCCTCCTACGAGCAGTACTTC
NA	TRBV20-1	TRBJ2-5	NA	CSASGGSVQETQYF	TGCAGTGCTAGTGGGGGTAGCGTCCAAGAGACCCAGTACTTC
TRBD2	TRBV2	TRBJ2-5	NA	CASSEDLWGGGEETQYF	TGTGCCAGCAGTGAAGATCTTTGGGGGGGAGGGGAAGAGACCCAGTACTTC
TRBD1	TRBV24-1	TRBJ2-3	NA	CATSDTRDRGVTSTDTQYF	TGTGCCACCAGTGACACCCGGGACAGGGGGGTTACTAGCACAGATACGCAGTATTTT
TRBD1	TRBV2	TRBJ2-7	NA	CASRLQGQGYEQYF	TGTGCCAGCCGACTTCAGGGACAGGGCTACGAGCAGTACTTC
NA	TRBV7-3	TRBJ1-1	NA	CASSPTGGNTEAFF	TGTGCCAGCAGCCCAACCGGGGGGAACACTGAAGCTTTCTTT
NA	TRBV5-1	TRBJ2-2	NA	CASRGQNGELFF	TGCGCCAGCAGAGGACAGAACGGGGAGCTGTTTTTT
TRBD2	TRBV7-3	TRBJ2-3	once	CASSRSGAFSDTQYF	TGTGCCAGCAGCCGTAGCGGGGCCTTCTCAGATACGCAGTATTTT
NA	TRBV13	TRBJ2-5	NA	CASSLGGNGETQYF	TGTGCCAGCAGCTTAGGGGGTAACGGGGAGACCCAGTACTTC
NA	TRBV9	TRBJ2-5	NA	CASSVDGGPLGERTQYF	TGTGCCAGCAGCGTAGACGGGGGTCCCCTTGGGGAACGGACCCAGTACTTC
TRBD1	TRBV7-9	TRBJ1-6	few	CASSFRAGGSNSPLHF	TGTGCCAGCAGCTTTAGGGCAGGGGGCTCGAATTCACCCCTCCACTTT
NA	TRBV28	TRBJ2-1	NA	CASSSPGTPGDSEQFF	TGTGCCAGCAGTTCACCCGGGACGCCGGGGGATAGTGAGCAGTTCTTC
NA	TRBV5-6	TRBJ1-6	NA	CASTHRITGSGSPLHF	TGTGCCAGCACCCACCGCATAACGGGTAGTGGGTCACCCCTCCACTTT
NA	TRBV7-2	TRBJ1-2	NA	CASSLDTGANYGYTF	TGTGCCAGCAGCTTAGACACAGGAGCTAACTATGGCTACACCTTC
TRBD1	TRBV2	TRBJ1-6	NA	CASRDRLDSPLHF	TGTGCCAGCCGGGACAGGCTTGATTCACCCCTCCACTTT
NA	TRBV9	TRBJ1-6	few	CASSPQSEGRSSPLHF	TGTGCCAGCAGCCCCCAGAGCGAGGGCAGGAGTTCACCCCTCCACTTT
TRBD1	TRBV6-2/TRBV6-3	TRBJ2-7	NA	CASSYSTGYEQYF	TGTGCCAGCAGTTACTCGACAGGGTACGAGCAGTACTTC
NA	TRBV5-6	TRBJ1-2	NA	CASSSDDYGYTF	TGTGCCAGCAGCTCAGATGACTATGGCTACACCTTC
NA	TRBV30	TRBJ1-6	NA	CAWRYHTAALENSPLHF	TGTGCCTGGAGATATCATACCGCAGCCCTAGAGAATTCACCCCTCCACTTT
TRBD1	TRBV5-4	TRBJ1-1	NA	CASSFSGGLGDTEAFF	TGTGCCAGCAGCTTTTCAGGGGGCCTGGGGGACACTGAAGCTTTCTTT
NA	TRBV27	TRBJ1-1	NA	CASSFRDRPEAFF	TGTGCCAGCAGTTTCCGGGATCGGCCGGAAGCTTTCTTT
TRBD2	TRBV9	TRBJ2-3	NA	CASSDYSGVTDTQYF	TGTGCCAGCAGCGACTATAGCGGGGTCACAGATACGCAGTATTTT
TRBD1	TRBV19	TRBJ2-5	NA	CASSYGQGALRETQYF	TGTGCCAGTAGTTATGGACAGGGGGCGCTCCGAGAGACCCAGTACTTC
NA	TRBV7-3	TRBJ1-2	NA	CASSLTGGSAGYTF	TGTGCCAGCAGCTTAACCGGAGGGAGCGCCGGCTACACCTTC
TRBD1	TRBV10-2	TRBJ1-1	NA	CATSGQANTEAFF	TGCGCCACCTCCGGACAGGCCAACACTGAAGCTTTCTTT
TRBD2	TRBV5-1	TRBJ2-2	NA	CASSYRLAGGPTNTGELFF	TGCGCCAGCAGCTACCGACTAGCGGGGGGCCCCACGAACACCGGGGAGCTGTTTTTT
NA	TRBV5-8	TRBJ1-5	NA	CASTPGSNQPQHF	TGTGCCAGCACCCCAGGGAGCAATCAGCCCCAGCATTTT
NA	TRBV6-2/TRBV6-3	TRBJ1-5	NA	CASSYRGDSNQPQHF	TGTGCCAGCAGTTACAGGGGCGATAGCAATCAGCCCCAGCATTTT